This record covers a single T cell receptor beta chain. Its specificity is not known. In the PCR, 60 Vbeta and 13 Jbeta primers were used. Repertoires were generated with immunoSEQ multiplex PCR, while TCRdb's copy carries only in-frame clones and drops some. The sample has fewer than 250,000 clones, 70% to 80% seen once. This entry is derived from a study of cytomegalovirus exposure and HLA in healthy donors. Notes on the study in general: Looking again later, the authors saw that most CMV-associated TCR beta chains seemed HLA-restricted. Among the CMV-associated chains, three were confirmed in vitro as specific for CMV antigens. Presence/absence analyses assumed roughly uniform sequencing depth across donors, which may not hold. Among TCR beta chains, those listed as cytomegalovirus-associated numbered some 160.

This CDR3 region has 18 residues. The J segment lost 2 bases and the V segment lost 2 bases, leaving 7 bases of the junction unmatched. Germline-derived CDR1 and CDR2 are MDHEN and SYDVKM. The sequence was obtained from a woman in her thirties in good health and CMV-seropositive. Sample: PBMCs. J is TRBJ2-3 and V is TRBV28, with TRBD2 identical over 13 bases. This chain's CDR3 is CASSLRGTSGMATDTQYF. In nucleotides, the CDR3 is TGTGCCAGCAGTTTAAGGGGGACTAGCGGGATGGCCACAGATACGCAGTATTTT. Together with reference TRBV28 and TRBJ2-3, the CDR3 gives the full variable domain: DVKVTQSSRYLVKRTGEKVFLECVQDMDHENMFWYRQDPGLGLRLIYFSYDVKMKEKGDIPEGYSVSREKKERFSLILESASTNQTSMYLCASSLRGTSGMATDTQYFGPGTRLTVL.